This is a list of T cell receptor beta chains from one sample in a study of T cell responses to AZD1222 COVID-19 vaccine. Using immunoSEQ multiplex PCR, the repertoire was profiled, and TCRdb retains in-frame clones only, with some absent. The table shows about 110,000 clones, with roughly 90% occurring only once. The source material was peripheral blood, sampled on day 0 of MenACWY control vaccination. These receptor sequences come from an adult in good health. CDR3s include the opening cysteine and the closing phenylalanine or tryptophan. A D gene is named only where the DNA matches it firmly. A clone size is listed for some rows: how often the clone was seen (once, few, many), or a class if it is expanded.

clone_size	v_call	d_call	j_call	cdr3_aa	cdr3_nt
-	TRBV4-1	-	TRBJ2-5	CASSQAAGTAEETQYF	TGCGCCAGCAGCCAAGCAGCGGGGACAGCCGAAGAGACCCAGTACTTC
-	TRBV5-4	-	TRBJ2-1	CASSFGDFEQFF	TGTGCCAGCAGCTTCGGGGACTTTGAGCAGTTCTTC
few	TRBV7-9	-	TRBJ1-1	CASSSFDREAFF	TGTGCCAGCAGCTCTTTTGACAGGGAAGCTTTCTTT
few	TRBV7-2	TRBD1	TRBJ2-1	CASSAGQGNYNEQFF	TGTGCCAGCAGCGCGGGACAGGGTAACTACAATGAGCAGTTCTTC
-	TRBV5-4	-	TRBJ1-2	CASSPDRSNYGYTF	TGTGCCAGCAGTCCGGACAGATCTAACTATGGCTACACCTTC
-	TRBV7-9	-	TRBJ1-1	CASSAQGLTEAFF	TGTGCCAGCAGCGCACAGGGTTTGACTGAAGCTTTCTTT
-	TRBV9	-	TRBJ1-1	CASSVMEMNTEAFF	TGTGCCAGCAGCGTAATGGAGATGAACACTGAAGCTTTCTTT
-	TRBV3-1/TRBV3-2	TRBD1	TRBJ1-1	CASSQDLGRTGRSEAFF	TGTGCCAGCAGCCAAGATTTAGGTAGGACAGGGAGGTCTGAAGCTTTCTTT
-	TRBV10-2	-	TRBJ1-5	CASSDWGTFSNQPQHF	TGCGCCAGCAGTGATTGGGGGACTTTTAGCAATCAGCCCCAGCATTTT
-	TRBV11-2	TRBD1	TRBJ2-7	CASSPINRDRTPYEQYF	TGTGCCAGCAGCCCGATTAACCGGGACAGGACACCCTACGAGCAGTACTTC
-	TRBV5-1	TRBD2	TRBJ2-5	CASRPGTSGGEETQYF	TGCGCCAGCAGGCCCGGGACTAGCGGGGGGGAAGAGACCCAGTACTTC
-	TRBV7-6	-	TRBJ1-6	CASSLDGKQSPLHF	TGTGCCAGCAGCCTAGACGGAAAACAATCACCCCTCCACTTT
-	TRBV7-8	-	TRBJ1-1	CASNLLLGNTEAFF	TGTGCCAGCAACCTCCTGCTAGGGAACACTGAAGCTTTCTTT
-	TRBV6-5	TRBD1	TRBJ1-4	CASYAGGAGEKLFF	TGTGCCAGTTACGCAGGGGGCGCGGGTGAAAAACTGTTTTTT
-	TRBV30	TRBD1	TRBJ2-7	CAWSRTGEQYF	TGTGCCTGGAGTAGGACAGGGGAGCAGTACTTC
-	TRBV30	-	TRBJ1-1	CAWSVQYTEAFF	TGTGCCTGGAGTGTACAGTACACTGAAGCTTTCTTT
-	TRBV7-2	-	TRBJ2-7	CASSLGGATNYEQYF	TGTGCCAGCAGCTTAGGTGGGGCAACGAACTACGAGCAGTACTTC
-	TRBV30	-	TRBJ1-6	CAWNDRRAYNSPLHF	TGTGCCTGGAACGACAGGAGGGCATATAATTCACCCCTCCACTTT
-	TRBV29-1	-	TRBJ2-1	CSVEDRRSSYNEQFF	TGCAGCGTTGAAGATCGCCGGAGCTCCTACAATGAGCAGTTCTTC